The source of this TCR beta chain is a study of T-cell reconstitution after alpha-beta-depleted transplantation in children (TCRdb year 2016). Turning to the overall study: Using TCR repertoire profiling, the study quantitatively followed how T-cell immune reconstitution unfolded in children after TCRalphabeta/CD19-depleted allogeneic hematopoietic cell transplantation.

This clonotype has a count of ten or more. Its specific antigen is unknown. The sample holds no much larger clone one base away, and base qualities are not on file. Library generation was performed with PCR. TCRdb lists the instrument as Illumina HiSeq 2500. To normalize quantification of the TCRbeta repertoire, the TCR libraries were built with molecular barcoding that relied on unique molecular identifiers. The public reads were run again by TCRdb, first through fastp at Q25 and then through MiXCR, and only productive beta chains were kept. Each entry merges the rows of one CDR3 protein and shows their most common DNA and genes. The sample contains some 590,000 distinct CDR3 sequences, roughly 10% of them found a single time. About 4.2% of the sample belongs to the ten largest clones. The germline V gene supplies CDR1 SQVTM and CDR2 ANQGSEA. V is reduced by 6 bases and J by 0 bases, leaving a spacing of 15 bases between them. The CDR3 has 14 amino acids, counting the end cysteine and phenylalanine. Only CDR3 DNA is held: 42 bases, read in frame from base 1.

This receptor was obtained from a human donor who donated a stem cell graft to a child with acute myeloid leukemia. The starting material was PBMCs from the stem cell graft donor, obtained from the stem cell graft. The chain links TRBV29-1 with TRBJ2-7; the D gene could be either TRBD1 or TRBD2, each agreeing at 7 bases. The nucleotide sequence is TGCAGCGTCAGGGGGGGCCTTAGCTCCTACGAGCAGTACTTC. It translates as CSVRGGLSSYEQYF.